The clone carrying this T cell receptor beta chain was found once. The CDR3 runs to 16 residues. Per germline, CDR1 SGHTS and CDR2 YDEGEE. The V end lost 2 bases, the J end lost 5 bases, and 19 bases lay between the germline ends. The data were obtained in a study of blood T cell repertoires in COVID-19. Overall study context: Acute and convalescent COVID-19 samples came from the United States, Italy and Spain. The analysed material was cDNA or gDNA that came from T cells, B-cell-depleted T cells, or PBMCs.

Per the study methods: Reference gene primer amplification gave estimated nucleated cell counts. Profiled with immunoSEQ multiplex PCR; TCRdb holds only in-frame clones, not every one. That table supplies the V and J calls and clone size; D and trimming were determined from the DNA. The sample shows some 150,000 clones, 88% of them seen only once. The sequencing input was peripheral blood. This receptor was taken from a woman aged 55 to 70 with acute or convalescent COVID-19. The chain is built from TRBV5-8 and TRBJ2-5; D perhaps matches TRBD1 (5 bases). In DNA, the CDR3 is TGTGCCAGCAGCTTACGACAGCTCGCCCCTCGGGAGACCCAGTACTTC. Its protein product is CASSLRQLAPRETQYF.